The 5 T cell receptor beta chains presented below share a single source sample, sequenced in a study of T-cell reconstitution after alpha-beta-depleted transplantation in children. During its preparation, the TCRbeta library received unique molecular identifiers. In TCRdb, the PCR reads were re-called with MiXCR into one record per CDR3 protein. The sample lists 600,000 to 700,000 distinct CDR3 sequences, roughly 17% seen once, with approximately 1% in the top ten. Material: PBMCs from the stem cell graft donor, obtained from the stem cell graft. These TCRs come from a human donor who donated a stem cell graft to a child with acute myeloid leukemia.

This clonotype was picked up many times. The genes are TRBV7-2 and TRBJ2-5, with D perhaps TRBD2 (7 bases). The ends were cut back, 4 bases at V and 5 bases at J, with 14 bases in the middle. Germline lookup yields CDR1 SGHTA and CDR2 FQGNSA. The CDR3 is 14 residues long. CDR3 coding DNA: TGTGCCAGCAGCTACACAGGGCGGGGGGAGACCCAGTACTTC. It encodes CASSYTGRGETQYF.

The rearrangement joins TRBV5-1 to TRBJ2-5; possibly TRBD2 for D (6 bases). This CDR3 region has 14 residues. V was shortened by 4 bases and J by 5 bases, with 15 bases between the two germline ends. Germline V gene lookup returns CDR1 SGHRS and CDR2 YFSETQ. CDR3 in DNA: TGCGCCAGCAGCCGGGGGACTTTTCAGGAGACCCAGTACTTC. As protein: CASSRGTFQETQYF.

This clonotype occurred a few times. The chain carries TRBV28 and TRBJ1-3, with 7 bases matching TRBD1. Germline V gives CDR1 MDHEN, CDR2 SYDVKM. V lost 6 bases to trimming and J lost 2 bases; unmatched junction nucleotides: 4. The CDR3 is 14 residues long. This chain's CDR3 is CASRRGRTGNTIYF. In DNA form, the CDR3 reads TGTGCCAGCAGGAGGGGGCGGACTGGAAACACCATATATTTT.

This clonotype was recorded many times. V is TRBV6-1 and J is TRBJ2-1; no firm D call. The V and J ends lost 7 bases and 7 bases respectively, with 14 bases between them. The CDR3 spans 13 residues. From germline, CDR1 is MNHNS and CDR2 SASEGT. The CDR3, as DNA: TGTGCCAGCACTGGCAGGAGCTTAAATGAGCAGTTCTTC. Encoded protein: CASTGRSLNEQFF.

This chain links TRBV28 with TRBJ2-3; D is unresolved. V lost 2 bases and J 2 bases, leaving 5 bases between the germline ends. Germline CDR1 reads MDHEN; CDR2 reads SYDVKM. This CDR3 region has 13 residues. CDR3 amino acids: CASSLQPTDTQYF. The DNA for the CDR3 is TGTGCCAGCAGTTTACAACCCACAGATACGCAGTATTTT.